Presented here are 23 T cell receptor beta chains from one specimen sequenced in a study of cytomegalovirus exposure and HLA in healthy donors. It was with 60 Vbeta and 13 Jbeta primers that the PCR ran. The data were produced by immunoSEQ multiplex PCR, yet TCRdb's version contains in-frame clones alone and is incomplete. The sample comprises 150,000 or so clones, less than 80% of which are singletons, and roughly 0.76% rests with the top ten. The sequenced sample consisted of PBMCs. These receptors were taken from a female donor in good health and CMV-seronegative.

The chain uses TRBV9 and TRBJ2-3; TRBD1 might be the D (6 bases). V gave up 0 bases and J gave up 2 bases, with 13 bases separating them. Germline V gene data show CDR1 as SGDLS and CDR2 as YYNGEE. The CDR3 loop spans 16 amino acids. Here the CDR3 reads CASSVGGQGTTDTQYF. DNA for the CDR3: TGTGCCAGCAGCGTAGGGGGGCAGGGAACCACAGATACGCAGTATTTT.

The chain couples TRBV6-6 to TRBJ2-1, with a possible D match to TRBD2 (6 bases). This CDR3 comprises 13 residues. Germline V gene lookup returns CDR1 MNHNY and CDR2 SVGAGI (reference sequence). Trimming left V 4 bases short and J 12 bases short, with 16 bases between. The CDR3 bases are TGTGCCAGCAGTTCCCCCCCAGCGGGTTTGCAGTTCTTC. Amino acid sequence: CASSSPPAGLQFF.

In nucleotides, the CDR3 is TGTGCCAGCAGCTCGTATGGGGGACACCTCCTATACGAGCAGTACTTC. Encoded protein: CASSSYGGHLLYEQYF. The chain recombines TRBV7-6 with TRBJ2-7, with D tentatively TRBD1 (6 bases). Germline V lookup: CDR1 SGHVS, CDR2 FNYEAQ. Trimming stripped 4 bases from V and 4 bases from J, with 20 bases between. The CDR3 runs to 16 residues.

This clone appeared a few times. The chain has TRBV7-8 and TRBJ2-7, with 7 bases aligning to TRBD2. CDR1 and CDR2 (germline): SGHVS, FQNEAQ. V lost 4 bases to trimming and J lost 0 bases; unmatched junction nucleotides: 12. This CDR3 spans 17 amino acids. The CDR3 DNA reads TGTGCCAGCAGCTCCAACCCACCCGGGACTATCTCCTACGAGCAGTACTTC. Its translation: CASSSNPPGTISYEQYF.

This chain uses TRBV5-5 with TRBJ1-1; D uncertain. Trimming pared 2 bases from V and 3 bases from J, leaving 5 bases between. Germline values: CDR1 SGHKS, CDR2 YYEKEE (reference sequence). This CDR3 is built from 12 residues. DNA of the CDR3: TGTGCCAGCAGCTTCACTGACACTGAAGCTTTCTTT. It is translated as CASSFTDTEAFF.

This chain uses TRBV11-2 with TRBJ2-1, with TRBD2 matching 12 bases. Trimming took 5 bases from V and 7 from J; bases not matched to a gene: 9. The CDR3 is 16 amino acids. Germline V lookup: CDR1 SGHAT, CDR2 FQNNGV. The CDR3 is CASSGRTSGDQNEQFF. The CDR3 coding sequence is TGTGCCAGCAGCGGCAGGACTAGCGGGGATCAGAATGAGCAGTTCTTC.

The CDR3 nucleotides read TGCGCCAGCAGCTCGAAGCTTCGGGGCACTGAAGCTTTCTTT. The encoded protein is CASSSKLRGTEAFF. The rearrangement uses TRBV5-1 and TRBJ1-1, with D uncertain. The CDR3 has 14 residues. Germline lookup yields CDR1 SGHRS and CDR2 YFSETQ. Deletions cut 3 bases from V and 4 bases from J, with 13 bases between.

The V and J genes are TRBV6-5 and TRBJ2-2, with D unresolved. The V end lost 10 bases, the J end lost 0 bases, and 9 bases lay between the germline ends. The CDR3 covers 13 residues. In germline, CDR1 is MNHEY, CDR2 SVGAGI. CDR3: CATQEANTGELFF. CDR3 sequence (DNA): TGTGCCACCCAGGAAGCGAACACCGGGGAGCTGTTTTTT.

The rearrangement links TRBV10-3 to TRBJ1-2; D is uncertain. Trimming pared 5 bases from V and 4 bases from J, leaving 5 bases between. The CDR3 totals 11 residues. Germline assignment: CDR1 ENHRY and CDR2 SYGVKD. In nucleotides, the CDR3 is TGTGCCATCAGTTCAGGCTATGGCTACACCTTC. Amino acids: CAISSGYGYTF.

This chain joins TRBV27 and TRBJ2-6, with D possibly TRBD2 on 5 matching bases. The germline V and J ends were trimmed by 0 bases and 3 bases, with 9 bases remaining between them. Germline V lookup: CDR1 MNHEY, CDR2 SMNVEV (reference sequence). The CDR3 covers 16 residues. CDR3 sequence: CASSLSNSGGANVLTF. The CDR3 DNA follows: TGTGCCAGCAGTTTATCGAACAGCGGTGGGGCCAACGTCCTGACTTTC.

The rearrangement joins TRBV30 to TRBJ2-5, with D perhaps TRBD2 (5 bases). V was trimmed by 0 bases and J by 1 base, leaving 12 bases between them. CDR3 length: 15 amino acids. Germline V CDR1 and CDR2: GTSNPN, SVGIG (reference sequence). Written as DNA, the CDR3 is TGTGCCTGGAGTGTTTTTGGAGGCGGCCAAGAGACCCAGTACTTC. This codes for CAWSVFGGGQETQYF.

The chain joins TRBV2 to TRBJ1-2; D may be TRBD1 (5 bases). V lost 8 bases to trimming and J lost 7 bases, with 14 bases between them. Per the germline V gene, CDR1 is SNHLY and CDR2 is FYNNEI. The CDR3 totals 12 residues. The CDR3 DNA is TGTGCCAGCGCAGACGGGGGGGGTGGCTACACCTTC. Encoded protein: CASADGGGGYTF. Full variable domain (missing parts from reference TRBV2 and TRBJ1-2): EPEVTQTPSHQVTQMGQEVILRCVPISNHLYFYWYRQILGQKVEFLVSFYNNEISEKSEIFDDQFSVERPDGSNFTLKIRSTKLEDSAMYFCASADGGGGYTFGSGTRLTVV.

The genes are TRBV6-5 and TRBJ2-7; 7 bases fit TRBD1. The CDR3 runs 15 residues. V shed 2 bases, J shed 1 base, and the junction held 5 bases outside the gene matches. The germline gives CDR1 MNHEY, CDR2 SVGAGI. Here the CDR3 reads CASSYAGGKSYEQYF. For the CDR3, the DNA is TGTGCCAGCAGTTACGCAGGGGGAAAGTCCTACGAGCAGTACTTC.

The chain employs TRBV7-9 and TRBJ2-1; possible D gene TRBD1, 6 bases. Per germline, CDR1 SEHNR and CDR2 FQNEAQ (reference sequence). V shed 2 bases and J shed 1 base, with 9 bases lying between them. This CDR3 contains 15 residues. The CDR3 loop is CASSLRQGSYNEQFF. The CDR3, as DNA: TGTGCCAGCAGCTTACGGCAGGGGTCCTACAATGAGCAGTTCTTC.

The chain is built from TRBV7-8 and TRBJ2-5, with D uncertain. Deletions cut 5 bases from V and 1 base from J, with 8 bases between. This CDR3 contains 13 residues. The germline V gene encodes CDR1 SGHVS and CDR2 FQNEAQ. The CDR3 loop reads CASSTPPQETQYF. As DNA, the CDR3 is TGTGCCAGCAGCACTCCGCCCCAAGAGACCCAGTACTTC.

Notes on this clone: One junction end disagrees with the germline gene, perhaps due to a read error. The chain recombines TRBV4-3 with TRBJ2-4, with 7 bases lining up with TRBD2. The CDR3 extends over 14 amino acids. Per the germline V gene, CDR1 is LGHNA and CDR2 is YSLEER. This chain's CDR3 is CASSQRLAKNSQYF. In DNA form, the CDR3 reads TGCGCCAGCAGCCAGAGACTAGCCAAAAACAGTCAGTACTTC.

This chain connects TRBV6-5 to TRBJ1-1; D gene unclear. From germline, CDR1 is MNHEY and CDR2 SVGAGI. This CDR3 has 16 amino acids. V was shortened by 0 bases and J by 1 base, with 12 bases between the two germline ends. CDR3 protein: CASSYSSGIGNTEAFF. The CDR3 bases are TGTGCCAGCAGTTACTCGTCCGGGATCGGGAACACTGAAGCTTTCTTT.

The rearrangement uses TRBV28 and TRBJ1-4; 7 bases fit TRBD1. Germline V gives CDR1 MDHEN, CDR2 SYDVKM. V shed 1 base and J 7 bases; nucleotides not matched to a gene: 6. CDR3 length: 15 amino acids. CDR3 region: CASSLSTGAGEKLFF. The CDR3 DNA sequence: TGTGCCAGCAGTTTATCCACAGGGGCGGGTGAAAAACTGTTTTTT.

The chain combines TRBV6-6 with TRBJ1-1; a weak D match, TRBD1 (6 bases). Trimming pared 4 bases from V and 1 base from J, leaving 16 bases between. CDR1 and CDR2 from the germline V gene are MNHNY and SVGAGI (reference sequence). The CDR3 spans 16 residues. CDR3 coding DNA: TGTGCCAGCAGTTTCCATACCCCGGACAGGAACACTGAAGCTTTCTTT. It translates to CASSFHTPDRNTEAFF.

Note on this clone: Other DNA sequences of this sample code for an identical CDR3. The rearrangement links TRBV18 to TRBJ1-1, with unresolved D. This CDR3 contains 13 residues. Trimming stripped 3 bases from V and 1 base from J, with 6 bases between. Germline V gives CDR1 KGHSH, CDR2 LQKENI. The CDR3 reads CASSPAGNTEAFF. DNA for the CDR3: TGTGCCAGCTCACCGGCAGGGAACACTGAAGCTTTCTTT.

The chain uses TRBV19 and TRBJ1-1, with a possible D match to TRBD1 (5 bases). The germline CDR1 and CDR2 sequences are LNHDA and SQIVND (reference sequence). Trimming cost V 3 bases and J 8 bases, with 13 bases left between them. The CDR3 covers 13 residues. The CDR3 spells CASSMGTGREAFF. DNA for the CDR3: TGTGCCAGTAGTATGGGGACTGGAAGAGAAGCTTTCTTT.

J is TRBJ2-3 and V is TRBV4-2, with TRBD2 as a possible D gene (5 bases). Germline lookup yields CDR1 LGHNA and CDR2 YNFKEQ. V was cut by 4 bases and J by 2 bases, with 13 bases left in between. The CDR3 consists of 15 residues. In DNA form, the CDR3 reads TGTGCCAGCAGCCTGCAGGCGGACTTCACAGATACGCAGTATTTT. Protein: CASSLQADFTDTQYF.

The CDR3 DNA sequence: TGTGCCAGCAGCTTGAGGCGGAACCAAGAGACCCAGTACTTC. This encodes CASSLRRNQETQYF. The chain links TRBV5-4 to TRBJ2-5; D gene unclear. Germline V gene sequence: CDR1 SGHNT, CDR2 YYREEE (reference sequence). The CDR3 totals 14 residues. Trimming pared 1 base from V and 0 bases from J, leaving 7 bases between.